What follows are 27 T cell receptor beta chains derived from one specimen sequenced in a study of OX40 agonist ivuxolimab in advanced cancers. This table comes from immunoSEQ multiplex PCR, and its TCRdb copy is limited to in-frame clones, with some not included. The sample contains about 79,000 clones, around 94% of which appear only once. Material: CD4+ or CD8+ T cells sorted from blood, obtained in a trial of the OX40 agonist ivuxolimab. The receptors come from an adult with an advanced solid tumor such as melanoma, head and neck, liver or kidney cancer.

The rearrangement links TRBV21-1 to TRBJ2-7; TRBD2 was called by the table and not checked on the DNA. TRBV21-1 is a known pseudogene. The CDR3 runs 18 residues. The DNA for the CDR3 is TGTGCCAGCAGCAATGGCACTAGCGGGGGCCGCCCCTTGGGTGAGCAGTACTTC. It encodes CASSNGTSGGRPLGEQYF.

This chain joins TRBV19 and TRBJ1-1; TRBD1 agrees at 7 bases. The CDR3 consists of 15 residues. V lost 5 bases and J lost 4; bases outside the gene matches: 10. CDR1 and CDR2 (germline): LNHDA, SQIVND (reference sequence). In DNA, the CDR3 is TGTGCCAGTAGTGCCACGACAGGGCTTGCCACTGAAGCTTTCTTT. The encoded protein is CASSATTGLATEAFF. The full variable domain, completed using reference TRBV19 and TRBJ1-1, is DGGITQSPKYLFRKEGQNVTLSCEQNLNHDAMYWYRQDPGQGLRLIYYSQIVNDFQKGDIAEGYSVSREKKESFPLTVTSAQKNPTAFYLCASSATTGLATEAFFGQGTRLTVV.

This clone appeared a single time. V is TRBV6-5 and J is TRBJ2-1; 10 positions agree with TRBD2. The CDR3 has 15 amino acids. Trimming at V came to 6 bases and at J to 9 bases, leaving 11 bases not matched to a gene. Looked up from germline, CDR1 is MNHEY and CDR2 is SVGAGI. CDR3 DNA: TGTGCCAGCAGCAAGACTAGCGGGCTGGGGGGTGAGCAGTTCTTC. Translation gives CASSKTSGLGGEQFF.

The gene calls are TRBV5-5 and TRBJ2-7; 8 bases fit TRBD1. The CDR3 sequence is 14 residues long. Trimming cost V 7 bases and J 3 bases; bases outside gene matches: 9. Per the germline V gene, CDR1 is SGHKS and CDR2 is YYEKEE (reference sequence). CDR3 loop: CASQVGDRHYEQYF. In nucleotides, the CDR3 is TGTGCCAGCCAGGTAGGGGACAGGCACTACGAGCAGTACTTC.

The chain combines TRBV5-6 with TRBJ2-2; 10 bases map to TRBD1. Germline CDR1 SGHDT, CDR2 YYEEEE. After removal of 3 bases from V and 5 bases from J, the junction contained 4 bases not matched to a gene. This CDR3 has 15 residues. The CDR3 reads CASSSPGQGTGELFF. The CDR3 coding sequence is TGTGCCAGCAGCTCGCCGGGACAGGGGACCGGGGAGCTGTTTTTT.

The V and J genes are TRBV7-9 and TRBJ1-6; 7 bases are shared with TRBD1. Germline CDR1 is SEHNR and CDR2 is FQNEAQ (reference sequence). V gave up 6 bases and J gave up 8 bases; unmatched junction bases: 7. CDR3 length equals 14 residues. The CDR3 loop reads CASRGTVSYSPLHF. In nucleotides, the CDR3 is TGTGCCAGCAGGGGGACAGTTTCATATTCACCCCTCCACTTT.

The rearrangement joins TRBV5-1 to TRBJ2-1; TRBD1 might be the D (5 bases). Per the germline V gene, CDR1 is SGHRS and CDR2 is YFSETQ. The CDR3 extends over 14 amino acids. With 0 bases removed from V and 5 bases from J, the gap between germline ends came to 9 bases. CDR3 sequence: CASSLGQHNNEQFF. DNA for the CDR3: TGCGCCAGCAGCTTGGGACAGCATAACAATGAGCAGTTCTTC.

This rearrangement joins TRBV7-9 to TRBJ2-3, with D possibly TRBD2 on 5 matching bases. This CDR3 is built from 15 residues. V lost 0 bases, J lost 4 bases, and 11 bases lay in between. Germline V gene sequence: CDR1 SEHNR, CDR2 FQNEAQ (reference sequence). CDR3 amino acids: CASSLAASFPDTQYF. CDR3 in DNA: TGTGCCAGCAGCTTAGCGGCTAGCTTCCCAGATACGCAGTATTTT.

The chain's CDR3 is CASSPDPSGYEQYF. CDR3 sequence (DNA): TGTGCCAGCAGCCCGGACCCGAGCGGCTACGAGCAGTACTTC. V is TRBV7-3 and J is TRBJ2-7, with a weak D call TRBD2 (5 bases). The CDR3 totals 14 residues. The germline CDR1 and CDR2 sequences are SGHTA and FQGTGA. V lost 5 bases to trimming and J lost 3 bases, with 14 bases between them. The full variable domain, completed using reference TRBV7-3 and TRBJ2-7, is GAGVSQTPSNKVTEKGKYVELRCDPISGHTALYWYRQSLGQGPEFLIYFQGTGAADDSGLPNDRFFAVRPEGSVSTLKIQRTERGDSAVYLCASSPDPSGYEQYFGPGTRLTVT.

The chain uses TRBV7-9 and TRBJ2-1; D might be TRBD1 (5 bases). Trimming shortened V by 4 bases and J by 3 bases, and 19 bases separated the two germline ends. This CDR3 is 17 amino acids long. Germline CDR1 reads SEHNR; CDR2 reads FQNEAQ (reference sequence). The CDR3 sequence: CASSSAFDSGDYNEQFF. The CDR3, as DNA: TGTGCCAGCAGCTCCGCCTTCGACAGTGGTGACTACAATGAGCAGTTCTTC. The full variable domain, with the rest looked up from reference TRBV7-9 and TRBJ2-1, is DTGVSQNPRHKITKRGQNVTFRCDPISEHNRLYWYRQTLGQGPEFLTYFQNEAQLEKSRLLSDRFSAERPKGSFSTLEIQRTEQGDSAMYLCASSSAFDSGDYNEQFFGPGTRLTVL.

The chain combines TRBV28 with TRBJ1-4; D possibly corresponds to TRBD1 (5 bases). The germline V gene has CDR1 MDHEN and CDR2 SYDVKM. This CDR3 is built from 13 residues. V was cut by 3 bases and J by 7 bases, with 9 bases left in between. The CDR3 reads CASSFREGEKLFF. The CDR3 region has the DNA TGTGCCAGCAGTTTCAGGGAGGGTGAAAAACTGTTTTTT.

V and J are TRBV27 and TRBJ2-5; weak D call: TRBD2 (6 bases). The CDR3 consists of 14 residues. Germline V gene sequence: CDR1 MNHEY, CDR2 SMNVEV (reference sequence). V shed 6 bases and J shed 2 bases, with 13 bases lying between them. CDR3 residues: CASRASRGQETQYF. The CDR3 bases are TGTGCCAGCAGAGCCTCCCGGGGGCAAGAGACCCAGTACTTC.

The V gene is TRBV9, the J gene TRBJ2-3; TRBD2 matches 9 bases. The CDR3 has 15 residues. The V gene's germline CDR1 is SGDLS and CDR2 YYNGEE. V lost 0 bases and J lost 5; bases outside the gene matches: 4. This chain's CDR3 is CASSVGGGGGDTQYF. In DNA, the CDR3 is TGTGCCAGCAGCGTAGGCGGCGGGGGGGGAGATACGCAGTATTTT.

This sequence joins TRBV9 and TRBJ1-2; perhaps TRBD1 as D (5 bases). V was clipped by 3 bases and J by 5 bases, with 17 bases between them. Per germline, CDR1 SGDLS and CDR2 YYNGEE. The CDR3 runs 15 residues. CDR3 loop: CASSAPSPGSYGYTF. The CDR3 nucleotides read TGTGCCAGCAGCGCCCCCTCCCCAGGGAGTTATGGCTACACCTTC.

The chain uses TRBV28 and TRBJ1-5; 8 bases map to TRBD1. From germline, CDR1 is MDHEN and CDR2 SYDVKM. The CDR3 has 17 residues. The V and J ends lost 6 bases and 0 bases, in that order; junction bases with no gene match: 10. CDR3 in amino acids: CASSQTGEGYSNQPQHF. CDR3 DNA: TGTGCCAGCAGCCAGACAGGGGAAGGGTATAGCAATCAGCCCCAGCATTTT.

The chain carries TRBV2 and TRBJ1-2; 7 nucleotides agree with TRBD1. Germline V gives CDR1 SNHLY, CDR2 FYNNEI. This CDR3 has 15 amino acids. V shed 3 bases, J shed 8 bases, and the junction held 12 bases outside the gene matches. CDR3 in DNA: TGTGCCAGCAGTGATATGTACAGGGGAGTGTCAGGCTACACCTTC. Encoded protein: CASSDMYRGVSGYTF.

The genes are TRBV28 and TRBJ2-1; 12 bases fit TRBD1. Germline CDR1 reads MDHEN; CDR2 reads SYDVKM. The trim removed 5 bases at V and 8 bases at J, leaving 7 bases unmatched. This CDR3 region has 15 residues. The CDR3 spells CASSPGQGAFHEQFF. The CDR3 DNA follows: TGTGCCAGCAGTCCGGGACAGGGGGCCTTTCATGAGCAGTTCTTC. The complete variable domain, with remaining parts taken from reference TRBV28 and TRBJ2-1, reads DVKVTQSSRYLVKRTGEKVFLECVQDMDHENMFWYRQDPGLGLRLIYFSYDVKMKEKGDIPEGYSVSREKKERFSLILESASTNQTSMYLCASSPGQGAFHEQFFGPGTRLTVL.

The rearrangement uses TRBV5-1 and TRBJ2-3, with 9 bases lining up with TRBD1. The CDR3 has 15 amino acids. The germline gives CDR1 SGHRS, CDR2 YFSETQ. V was pared by 2 bases and J by 4 bases, with 5 bases of the junction left unmatched. The DNA for the CDR3 is TGCGCCAGCAGCTTCCGGGACAGGGCATCAGATACGCAGTATTTT. Its protein is CASSFRDRASDTQYF.

The chain carries TRBV11-2 and TRBJ2-2, with 8 bases that match TRBD1. V shed 4 bases, J shed 3 bases, and the junction held 1 base outside the gene matches. The V gene's germline CDR1 is SGHAT and CDR2 FQNNGV. The length of the CDR3 is 14 residues. Here the CDR3 reads CASSSTGDTGELFF. In DNA form, the CDR3 reads TGTGCCAGCAGCTCGACAGGGGACACCGGGGAGCTGTTTTTT.

The chain uses TRBV9 and TRBJ1-1; D is unclear. Trimming left V 0 bases short and J 2 bases short, with 5 bases between. Germline V gene lookup returns CDR1 SGDLS and CDR2 YYNGEE. The CDR3 contains 13 residues. CDR3 protein: CASSVETNTEAFF. CDR3 nucleotides: TGTGCCAGCAGCGTAGAAACAAACACTGAAGCTTTCTTT.

J is TRBJ2-7 and V is TRBV28; 9 bases match TRBD2. J lost 2 bases, V lost 2 bases, and 1 base had no gene match. Germline V gene data show CDR1 as MDHEN and CDR2 as SYDVKM. The CDR3 has 14 amino acids. CDR3 in amino acids: CASSLAGGAYEQYF. CDR3 in DNA: TGTGCCAGCAGTTTAGCGGGGGGGGCCTACGAGCAGTACTTC.

The V and J genes are TRBV7-3 and TRBJ1-1; TRBD1 is a possible D gene (5 bases). CDR3 size: 13 residues. V gave up 5 bases and J gave up 4 bases, with 11 bases separating them. The germline gives CDR1 SGHTA, CDR2 FQGTGA. The CDR3 sequence: CASSPAGSTEAFF. The CDR3 coding sequence is TGTGCCAGCAGCCCGGCAGGGAGCACTGAAGCTTTCTTT.

The chain links TRBV28 to TRBJ1-2; no clear D gene. Trimming cost V 8 bases and J 4 bases, with 14 bases left between them. CDR3 size: 13 residues. Germline CDR1 is MDHEN and CDR2 is SYDVKM. The CDR3 spells CASQLPDFYGYTF. The CDR3 DNA follows: TGTGCCAGCCAACTTCCAGACTTCTATGGCTACACCTTC.

This clone was found once. Other DNA sequences of this sample code for an identical CDR3. The chain links TRBV28 to TRBJ1-4; possibly TRBD1 for D (5 bases). The CDR3 is 12 residues long. Deletions cut 10 bases from V and 6 bases from J, with 12 bases between. Germline V gives CDR1 MDHEN, CDR2 SYDVKM. This CDR3 reads CAISGPDEKLFF. The CDR3 DNA follows: TGTGCCATTTCGGGGCCCGATGAAAAACTGTTTTTT. Full variable domain (missing parts from reference TRBV28 and TRBJ1-4): DVKVTQSSRYLVKRTGEKVFLECVQDMDHENMFWYRQDPGLGLRLIYFSYDVKMKEKGDIPEGYSVSREKKERFSLILESASTNQTSMYLCAISGPDEKLFFGSGTQLSVL.

Notes on this clone: Other DNA sequences in the sample encode the same CDR3. The chain joins TRBV7-9 to TRBJ2-2; D ambiguous. CDR1 is SEHNR, CDR2 FQNEAQ, per germline (reference sequence). The ends were cut back, 5 bases at V and 4 bases at J, with 8 bases in the middle. The CDR3 covers 13 residues. This chain's CDR3 is CASSPTGTGELFF. In DNA, the CDR3 is TGTGCCAGCAGCCCGACTGGCACCGGGGAGCTGTTTTTT.

This clone was detected once. V gene TRBV21-1 combines with J gene TRBJ2-4. TRBV21-1 is reported as a pseudogene. The CDR3 contains 19 residues. CDR3 in amino acids: CASSAGPGRPGEAKNIQYF. The CDR3 DNA reads TGTGCCAGCAGCGCAGGGCCAGGCCGACCTGGGGAGGCCAAAAACATTCAGTACTTC.

This chain connects TRBV14 to TRBJ2-2; D unclear. CDR3 size: 14 residues. The ends were cut back, 1 base at V and 7 bases at J, with 10 bases in the middle. CDR1 SGHDN and CDR2 FVKESK come from the germline V gene. The CDR3: CASSQAPRGGELFF. The CDR3 bases are TGTGCCAGCAGCCAAGCCCCCAGAGGCGGGGAGCTGTTTTTT.